These 28 T cell receptor beta chains share one sample of origin, sequenced in a study of T cell responses to AZD1222 COVID-19 vaccine. Measured with immunoSEQ multiplex PCR; TCRdb has only the in-frame clones, and not every one. The profile covers under 70,000 clones, with 80% appearing a single time and approximately 5.2% taken by the ten largest. Specimen: peripheral blood, collected 28 days after the second AZD1222 dose. These receptors came from an adult who received the AZD1222 COVID-19 vaccine.

This clone was seen only a few times. The V gene is TRBV7-2, the J gene TRBJ2-3, with TRBD1 identical over 9 bases. There are 15 residues in the CDR3. V dropped 3 bases and J dropped 3; count of bases not matched to a gene: 4. Germline CDR1 and CDR2: SGHTA and FQGNSA. The CDR3: CASSLGQGGTDTQYF. The CDR3, as DNA: TGTGCCAGCAGCTTGGGACAGGGAGGAACAGATACGCAGTATTTT.

The chain has TRBV6-2 or TRBV6-3 and TRBJ1-5; D ambiguous. Trimming removed 5 bases from V and 0 bases from J, with 8 bases in between. In germline, CDR1 is MNHEY, CDR2 SVGEGT. This CDR3 spans 14 amino acids. The CDR3 sequence is CASSDIHSNQPQHF. CDR3 nucleotide sequence: TGTGCCAGCAGTGATATTCATAGCAATCAGCCCCAGCATTTT.

The V gene is TRBV4-2, the J gene TRBJ2-2; 9 bases fit TRBD1. This CDR3 has 17 amino acids. V trimming: 4 bases; J trimming: 4 bases; junction bases outside the gene matches: 10. CDR1 is LGHNA, CDR2 YNFKEQ, per germline. The CDR3 is CASSPARGQGGTGELFF. The CDR3 DNA sequence: TGTGCCAGCAGCCCGGCTAGGGGACAGGGCGGCACCGGGGAGCTGTTTTTT.

V gene TRBV7-9 combines with J gene TRBJ2-1; D is unclear. The ends were cut back, 5 bases at V and 2 bases at J, with 7 bases in the middle. This CDR3 is 13 amino acids long. Germline lookup yields CDR1 SEHNR and CDR2 FQNEAQ (reference sequence). The CDR3 loop is CASSGRTYNEQFF. CDR3 bases: TGTGCCAGCAGCGGACGTACCTACAATGAGCAGTTCTTC.

The chain carries TRBV6-6 and TRBJ1-2; unclear D gene. Trimming took 5 bases from V and 3 from J, leaving 10 bases between them. The CDR3 spans 13 residues. CDR1 MNHNY and CDR2 SVGAGI come from the germline V gene (reference sequence). For the CDR3, the DNA is TGTGCCAGCAGTCAATTACAGCACTATGGCTACACCTTC. This encodes CASSQLQHYGYTF.

The chain recombines TRBV7-3 with TRBJ2-1; D ambiguous. V lost 2 bases to trimming and J lost 4 bases, with 6 bases between them. Germline V CDR1 and CDR2: SGHTA, FQGTGA. This CDR3 contains 13 residues. DNA of the CDR3: TGTGCCAGCAGCTTATACGGGTACAATGAGCAGTTCTTC. It yields the protein CASSLYGYNEQFF.

This rearrangement joins TRBV6-5 to TRBJ1-1; D may be TRBD1 (6 bases). Germline assignment: CDR1 MNHEY and CDR2 SVGAGI. V lost 6 bases and J 0 bases, leaving 11 bases between the germline ends. The CDR3 is 14 residues long. The CDR3 is CASRKGGLNTEAFF. In DNA, the CDR3 is TGTGCCAGCAGGAAGGGGGGTTTGAACACTGAAGCTTTCTTT.

A single count supports this clone. CDR3 region: CAWSAGTANQPQHF. DNA of the CDR3: TGTGCCTGGAGTGCGGGGACAGCCAATCAGCCCCAGCATTTT. This rearrangement joins TRBV30 to TRBJ1-5, with 7 bases identical to TRBD1. Germline CDR1 GTSNPN, CDR2 SVGIG (reference sequence). Losses at the gene ends were 1 base for V and 3 bases for J; bases not matched to a gene: 3. The CDR3 is 14 amino acids.

This chain links TRBV28 with TRBJ1-1; 7 bases fit TRBD1. Germline CDR1 and CDR2: MDHEN and SYDVKM. The CDR3 is made up of 15 amino acids. The V segment lost 1 base and the J segment 0 bases; nucleotides outside the gene matches: 2. CDR3 DNA sequence: TGTGCCAGCAGTTTATATGGGACAGTGAACACTGAAGCTTTCTTT. Its translation: CASSLYGTVNTEAFF.

The chain joins TRBV5-4 to TRBJ1-3; D remains unclear. Between the trimmed V and J ends, which lost 0 bases and 4 bases, there was a span of 8 bases. This CDR3 is built from 14 residues. Germline loops: CDR1 SGHNT, CDR2 YYREEE (reference sequence). CDR3 DNA sequence: TGTGCCAGCAGCTTGGCGGCAGAAGGAAACACCATATATTTT. Protein: CASSLAAEGNTIYF.

This rearrangement joins TRBV28 to TRBJ2-5; maybe TRBD1 (5 bases). V shed 7 bases and J shed 3 bases, with 21 bases lying between them. This CDR3 is 16 amino acids long. Germline V gene sequence: CDR1 MDHEN, CDR2 SYDVKM. The CDR3 loop reads CASTSQTDTVEETQYF. DNA for the CDR3: TGTGCCAGCACCTCCCAGACGGACACTGTGGAAGAGACCCAGTACTTC. The variable domain in full, with the rest retrieved from reference TRBV28 and TRBJ2-5, is DVKVTQSSRYLVKRTGEKVFLECVQDMDHENMFWYRQDPGLGLRLIYFSYDVKMKEKGDIPEGYSVSREKKERFSLILESASTNQTSMYLCASTSQTDTVEETQYFGPGTRLLVL.

CDR3 in amino acids: CASSVREAFF. CDR3 DNA: TGTGCCAGCAGCGTTAGGGAAGCTTTCTTT. The chain employs TRBV7-2 and TRBJ1-1; D unclear. Germline assignment: CDR1 SGHTA and CDR2 FQGNSA. Trimming stripped 5 bases from V and 8 bases from J, with 6 bases between. The CDR3 consists of 10 residues.

The chain is built from TRBV14 and TRBJ1-1; possible D gene TRBD1, 6 bases. CDR3 size: 12 residues. Per germline, CDR1 SGHDN and CDR2 FVKESK. The V end lost 1 base, the J end lost 8 bases, and 8 bases lay between the germline ends. The CDR3 sequence: CASSQAQGEAFF. In DNA form, the CDR3 reads TGTGCCAGCAGCCAAGCACAGGGAGAAGCTTTCTTT.

This clone was counted once. This chain links TRBV28 with TRBJ1-6; D possibly corresponds to TRBD1 (6 bases). The CDR3 extends over 12 amino acids. V lost 8 bases to trimming and J lost 9 bases, with 11 bases between them. The germline CDR1 and CDR2 sequences are MDHEN and SYDVKM. The CDR3 here is CASQGGISPLHF. DNA for the CDR3: TGTGCCAGCCAAGGGGGGATTTCACCCCTCCACTTT.

The J gene is TRBJ1-4, the V gene TRBV5-5; 11 positions match TRBD1. From germline, CDR1 is SGHKS and CDR2 YYEKEE (reference sequence). CDR3 length: 15 residues. With 4 bases clipped from V and 6 bases from J, the junction kept 5 bases outside the gene matches. The CDR3, as DNA: TGTGCCAGCAGCCAACCGGGACAGGGGGATGAAAAACTGTTTTTT. Translated, it gives CASSQPGQGDEKLFF.

This chain links TRBV19 with TRBJ1-3; D remains ambiguous. V lost 10 bases and J 1 base, leaving 11 bases between the germline ends. From germline, CDR1 is LNHDA and CDR2 SQIVND (reference sequence). The CDR3 covers 13 residues. CDR3 amino acids: CATLGRSGNTIYF. For the CDR3, the DNA is TGTGCCACCCTAGGGCGTTCTGGAAACACCATATATTTT. The variable domain in full, completed from reference TRBV19 and TRBJ1-3, reads DGGITQSPKYLFRKEGQNVTLSCEQNLNHDAMYWYRQDPGQGLRLIYYSQIVNDFQKGDIAEGYSVSREKKESFPLTVTSAQKNPTAFYLCATLGRSGNTIYFGEGSWLTVV.

The rearrangement links TRBV2 to TRBJ1-2; 9 bases agree with TRBD1. Germline V lookup: CDR1 SNHLY, CDR2 FYNNEI. The CDR3 contains 15 residues. J was trimmed by 8 bases and V by 4 bases; bases with no gene match: 11. The CDR3: CASSGGTGGAFGYTF. Written as DNA, the CDR3 is TGTGCCAGCAGTGGGGGTACAGGGGGCGCGTTCGGCTACACCTTC.

V gene TRBV28 combines with J gene TRBJ1-5; 7 nucleotides align to TRBD1. Trimming cost V 6 bases and J 4 bases; bases outside gene matches: 9. This CDR3 is built from 15 residues. Germline CDR1 reads MDHEN; CDR2 reads SYDVKM. The CDR3 region is CASSEHRGGNQPQHF. As DNA, the CDR3 is TGTGCCAGCAGCGAGCACAGGGGAGGGAATCAGCCCCAGCATTTT. Based on the CDR3 plus reference TRBV28 and TRBJ1-5, the full variable domain is DVKVTQSSRYLVKRTGEKVFLECVQDMDHENMFWYRQDPGLGLRLIYFSYDVKMKEKGDIPEGYSVSREKKERFSLILESASTNQTSMYLCASSEHRGGNQPQHFGDGTRLSIL.

The chain couples TRBV5-6 to TRBJ1-2; TRBD1 aligns across 9 bases. The CDR3 is 13 amino acids. Germline V gives CDR1 SGHDT, CDR2 YYEEEE. Unmatched junction bases numbered 8, after V lost 4 bases and J lost 10 bases. For the CDR3, the DNA is TGTGCCAGCAGCCCCGGACAGGGGTCGGTCTACACCTTC. Translating gives CASSPGQGSVYTF.

CDR3 coding DNA: TGTGCCAGCAGCGGCCGGGGGGCAATCCTTGCTGGCTACACCTTC. This gives the protein CASSGRGAILAGYTF. The gene calls are TRBV5-4 and TRBJ1-2; a weak D match, TRBD1 (6 bases). The CDR3 runs to 15 residues. V gave up 4 bases and J gave up 7 bases, with 20 bases separating them. Germline CDR1 is SGHNT and CDR2 is YYREEE (reference sequence).

V is TRBV19 and J is TRBJ2-5; TRBD2 matches 9 bases. The CDR3 runs to 16 residues. CDR1 and CDR2 from the germline V gene are LNHDA and SQIVND (reference sequence). V was clipped by 1 base and J by 5 bases; unmatched bases: 8. The CDR3 nucleotides read TGTGCCAGTAGTATAGTTGGCGGGGGGGCCCCGGAGACCCAGTACTTC. Amino acids: CASSIVGGGAPETQYF.

The chain recombines TRBV10-2 with TRBJ2-3, with D tentatively TRBD1 (6 bases). The germline V gene has CDR1 WSHSY and CDR2 SAAADI. The length of the CDR3 is 14 residues. V was trimmed by 5 bases and J by 3 bases, leaving 12 bases between them. CDR3 loop: CASSTQGRTDTQYF. Here the CDR3 DNA reads TGCGCCAGCAGTACGCAGGGGCGTACAGATACGCAGTATTTT.

The chain employs TRBV5-6 and TRBJ1-2; the D is unclear. This CDR3 is built from 16 residues. The germline V and J ends were trimmed by 0 bases and 7 bases, with 19 bases remaining between them. The V gene's germline CDR1 is SGHDT and CDR2 YYEEEE. The CDR3 reads CASSLAGEAARGGYTF. The CDR3, as DNA: TGTGCCAGCAGCTTGGCCGGTGAGGCAGCGCGGGGTGGCTACACCTTC.

The chain employs TRBV5-1 and TRBJ2-2; D gene unclear. The CDR3 runs 17 residues. V shed 4 bases and J shed 0 bases, with 16 bases lying between them. The germline gives CDR1 SGHRS, CDR2 YFSETQ. The CDR3 DNA sequence: TGCGCCAGCAGCATACCCGCGGTTGGAACGAACACCGGGGAGCTGTTTTTT. It is translated as CASSIPAVGTNTGELFF.

There are a few counts of this clone. The chain couples TRBV3-1 (or the pseudogene TRBV3-2) to TRBJ2-1; either TRBD1 or TRBD2 may fit D (5 bases each). CDR1 is LGHDT, CDR2 YNNKEL, per germline (reference sequence). Trimming left V 4 bases short and J 7 bases short, with 23 bases between. The CDR3 runs 17 residues. The CDR3 loop is CASSPTGTMGFENEQFF. The CDR3 DNA reads as TGTGCCAGCAGCCCGACCGGGACCATGGGGTTTGAGAATGAGCAGTTCTTC.

This rearrangement joins TRBV2 to TRBJ2-1; 14 nucleotides agree with TRBD2. Germline V gene lookup returns CDR1 SNHLY and CDR2 FYNNEI. Unmatched junction bases numbered 5, after V lost 9 bases and J lost 7 bases. This CDR3 has 14 amino acids. The CDR3 coding sequence is TGTGCCAGGGGACTAGCGGGGGAAACGAATGAGCAGTTCTTC. This gives the protein CARGLAGETNEQFF.

The chain joins TRBV6-2 or TRBV6-3 to TRBJ1-5, with 8 bases matching TRBD1. After removal of 5 bases from V and 5 bases from J, the junction contained 5 bases not matched to a gene. The length of the CDR3 is 14 residues. The germline CDR1 and CDR2 sequences are MNHEY and SVGEGT. The CDR3 nucleotides read TGTGCCAGCAGTCGAGGACAGGGATATCAGCCCCAGCATTTT. Translated: CASSRGQGYQPQHF.

The chain is built from TRBV10-3 and TRBJ1-2; 7 nucleotides agree with TRBD1. CDR1 ENHRY and CDR2 SYGVKD come from the germline V gene. The J segment lost 10 bases and the V segment lost 2 bases, leaving 4 bases of the junction unmatched. The CDR3 covers 12 residues. In nucleotides, the CDR3 is TGTGCCATCAGTGAGGGACAGGCATTCTACACCTTC. Translating gives CAISEGQAFYTF.